This entry concerns a single TCR beta chain. Its antigen is currently not known. Base quality data are lacking; no much larger clone is found one base away. The library came from multiplex PCR. The sequencer was an Illumina HiSeq 4000. TCR beta libraries were built with iRepertoire HTBI primers and Arm-PCR amplification of CDR3 regions. Gel purification was performed on PCR products prior to sequencing. In the source study's methods: Gene usage analysis of CDR3 amino acid clonotypes used the roughly 60 TRBV and 12 to 15 TRBJ segments found across samples. Filtered high-quality paired reads were merged into contigs using COPE and FqMerger. BLAST was used to align contigs to IMGT TRBV, TRBD and TRBJ reference genes, and CDR3 was defined according to IMGT. Any clonotype with a frequency above 0.1% was counted as a highly expanded clone. Shannon entropy served as the measure of repertoire diversity, while the Gini coefficient captured V-J evenness. Clonotypes shared by more than one individual were considered public. The public reads were quality trimmed at Q25 with fastp and then assembled into clones with MiXCR by TCRdb, keeping productive beta chains. Rows with one shared CDR3 protein collapse into an entry with the most common genes and DNA. TCRdb, rather than the study authors, made the V and J calls. This sample lists 620,000 or so distinct CDR3 sequences; about 15% were detected once. The ten largest clones add up to 15% to 20% of the sample.

From its cysteine to its phenylalanine, the CDR3 spans 16 amino acids. This entry keeps only the CDR3 DNA: 48 bases, framed from base 1. V is trimmed back by 6 bases and J by 6 bases, and the junction contains 15 bases that no gene match accounts for. Looking up the germline V gene yields CDR1 MDHEN and CDR2 SYDVKM. The entry originates in a study of regulatory T cells in long-lasting Graves disease (dated by TCRdb to about 2021). Background for the entire study: Antithyroid drugs had been taken for less than 3 months by newly diagnosed Graves' disease patients. This study used TCR sequencing and RNA sequencing of peripheral blood to compare persistent Graves' disease patients against newly diagnosed Graves' disease patients. The study was conducted in China and was registered as a clinical trial. A total of 33 samples were covered by TCR sequencing, comprising about 13 persistent and roughly 20 newly diagnosed Graves' disease patients.

Overall study outcomes, separate from this receptor: Compared with newly diagnosed patients, patients with persistent Graves' disease had lower TCR Shannon entropy and fewer highly expanded clones, which suggests clonal expansion. More public clonotypes were shared among persistent patients (roughly 2,700) than among newly diagnosed patients (approximately 930). Persistent disease showed preferential use of TRBV28, TRBJ1-2 and TRBJ2-5, whereas newly diagnosed disease favored TRBV20-1 and TRBJ2-1. The authors acknowledged the small sample size as a limitation that may reduce accuracy. Peripheral blood alone was examined, since thyroid tissue, which constituted the primary lesion, could not be accessed. Only the TCR beta chain was sequenced and analyzed.

The meaning of the sample's time point label: newly diagnosed GD, antithyroid drugs for less than 3 months. RNA was extracted from PBMCs in TRIzol for both TCR sequencing and RNA sequencing. The diagnosis of Graves' disease was made according to American Thyroid Association guidelines. Recruitment of patients was carried out at an endocrinology department in Xi'an, China. Each patient gave approximately 9.7 milliliters of peripheral blood, collected in an EDTA anticoagulant tube. Ficoll Paque Plus density gradient separation was used to isolate PBMCs, and no additional T cell sorting was done. An Agilent 2100 Bioanalyzer and agarose gel were used to check RNA quality, while a NanoDrop 2000 measured RNA concentration. These same data were also listed under a study on T cells in Graves' hyperthyroidism and ophthalmopathy. Taken from the second paper: A patient counted as having stable Graves' hyperthyroidism if no progression to ophthalmopathy occurred over 18 months of follow-up. Hyperthyroidism patients were newly diagnosed, had a disease duration of under 2 months, and were aged 18 to 65 years. Patients with uncontrolled infections, other autoimmune diseases, pregnancy or lactation were excluded. Diagnoses relied on clinical symptoms, serum thyroxine and TRAb, thyroid ultrasound and orbital computed tomography. A first-round RT-PCR of the TCR CDR3 used the HTBI primer set with the Qiagen OneStep RT-PCR kit. Most expanded thyroid clonotypes (frequency above 0.001) were also detected in blood, a finding suggesting that blood repertoires may reflect thyroid immune responses. A model built on a 13 V-J signature distinguished ophthalmopathy from stable hyperthyroidism, reaching 85% to 90% sensitivity and around 81% specificity in cross-validation and 80%/75% in testing. During validation, the model predicted progression to ophthalmopathy a median of approximately 6.5 months ahead of onset, with almost 71% sensitivity and 72.22% specificity. To identify distinguishing TCR V-J signatures, a discovery cohort of around 100 patients was used, comprising 43 with Graves' ophthalmopathy and around 60 with stable Graves' hyperthyroidism. Prospective prediction of ophthalmopathy was tested in an independent validation cohort consisting of 18 to 20 hyperthyroidism patients and around 17 patients who later progressed to ophthalmopathy. For training and testing, the 100 patients in the discovery cohort were randomly divided in a 7:3 ratio. In roughly six Graves' hyperthyroidism patients, the study also compared T-cell repertoires from thyroid tissue with T-cell repertoires from blood. After blood sampling, hyperthyroidism patients were treated with methimazole at a starting dose of 30 mg daily, and ophthalmopathy patients were treated with high-dose intravenous methylprednisolone. A second multiplex PCR round built the libraries, followed by size selection and purification. Paired-end sequencing of the libraries was performed with 100 bp reads on an Illumina HiSeq2000. SOAPnuke was used to process the raw data, with reads discarded if the reads contained adapters or uncalled bases, had a mean Phred below 15, or lacked an exact constant-primer or identifier match. High-quality paired reads were merged with COPE v1.2.5, and unique nucleotide sequences were defined as clonotypes. MiTCR v1.1 was used to align the clonotypes against IMGT TRBV, TRBD and TRBJ reference segments. The analysis included only V-J combinations with a frequency above 0.0001, which together covered around 99% of the repertoires. The TCS score was defined as the ratio of F50 (clonal expansion) to E x V (chaos), calculated using BLOSUM62-based TCRdist between CDR3 peptides within each V-J. Welch's t-statistics and random forest reduced 500 to 550 V-J features to 10 to 15, which were used in a naive Bayes classifier (R e1071). Sample size was not statistically predetermined, and investigators were not blinded to group allocation. The paper reports TCR Vbeta CDR3 sequencing of approximately 130 peripheral blood samples: fewer than 50 ophthalmopathy, fewer than 80 hyperthyroidism and about 17 progressor patients.

The sequence was collected from a woman in her 30s with Graves disease. Donor details come from another sample of the same person, matched by shared clones. The sequenced sample was peripheral blood mononuclear cells (PBMCs), obtained at new diagnosis, from a patient treated with antithyroid drugs. This receptor chain uses TRBV28 and TRBJ1-2; 8 bases in the junction line up with TRBD1. The CDR3 in this case is CASRKSGTGALDGYTF. The nucleotide sequence reads as follows: TGTGCCAGCAGGAAATCCGGGACAGGTGCCCTAGATGGCTACACCTTC.